Listed below are T cell receptor beta chains from one sample, sequenced in a study of technical replicates of blood from a few donors. Here immunoSEQ multiplex PCR was the method, and the copy in TCRdb shows in-frame clones only, minus some. The sample carries tens of thousands of clones, roughly 92% recorded once. The sequenced sample consisted of T cells isolated from PBMCs. The receptors shown here come from a human donor in good health. CDR3s include the opening cysteine and the closing phenylalanine or tryptophan. A D gene is named only where the DNA matches it firmly. Part of the rows lack a size; the others show once, few, many or a class for expanded clones.

size: once; J: TRBJ2-1; V: TRBV6-5; D: .; DNA: TGTGCCAGCACAGATAACAATGAGCAGTTCTTC; CDR3: CASTDNNEQFF
size: .; J: TRBJ2-5; V: TRBV9; D: .; DNA: TGTGCCAGCAGCAGGGGGGGACACCAAGAGACCCAGTACTTC; CDR3: CASSRGGHQETQYF
size: once; J: TRBJ2-7; V: TRBV18; D: .; DNA: TGTGCCAGCTCTCGGGATCGAGAGATGTACGAGCAGTACTTC; CDR3: CASSRDREMYEQYF
size: few; J: TRBJ2-5; V: TRBV5-4; D: .; DNA: TGTGCCAGCAGATCCTCCAGGATATTAGAGACCCAGTACTTC; CDR3: CASRSSRILETQYF
size: .; J: TRBJ1-1; V: TRBV4-1; D: .; DNA: TGCGCCAGCAGCCAGTATTTTGGACAGCTTATGACTGAAGCTTTCTTT; CDR3: CASSQYFGQLMTEAFF
size: .; J: TRBJ2-7; V: TRBV5-5; D: .; DNA: TGTGCCAGCAGCTTGGACGGGGGTGGGAGCTCCTACGAGCAGTACTTC; CDR3: CASSLDGGGSSYEQYF
size: .; J: TRBJ1-3; V: TRBV15; D: .; DNA: TGTGCCACCAGCAGAGACCGGTTTGGGCCTGGAAACACCATATATTTT; CDR3: CATSRDRFGPGNTIYF
size: .; J: TRBJ2-7; V: TRBV6-5; D: TRBD1; DNA: TGTGCCAGCAGTCACTCTTGGACAGGGGCGAACGAGCAGTACTTC; CDR3: CASSHSWTGANEQYF
size: once; J: TRBJ2-3; V: TRBV10-3; D: TRBD2; DNA: TGTGCCATCAGTGAGCCTAGCGGGAGCACAGATACGCAGTATTTT; CDR3: CAISEPSGSTDTQYF
size: .; J: TRBJ2-7; V: TRBV27; D: .; DNA: TGTGCCAGCAGTGCACAGGGCTACGAGCAGTACTTC; CDR3: CASSAQGYEQYF
size: .; J: TRBJ1-4; V: TRBV27; D: .; DNA: TGTGCCAGCAGGGATCAGGGATTACTTGAAAAACTGTTTTTT; CDR3: CASRDQGLLEKLFF
size: .; J: TRBJ2-2; V: TRBV27; D: TRBD2; DNA: TGTGCCAGCACCCCTCTAGCGGGAGGGCCCAACACCGGGGAGCTGTTTTTT; CDR3: CASTPLAGGPNTGELFF
size: .; J: TRBJ2-1; V: TRBV19; D: .; DNA: TGTGCCAGTAGTATCAGTCTGTCACCCACCCTTAACAATGAGCAGTTCTTC; CDR3: CASSISLSPTLNNEQFF
size: .; J: TRBJ2-3; V: TRBV9; D: .; DNA: TGTGCCAGCAGCGTAGTCGTGGGAGCAGGCACAGATACGCAGTATTTT; CDR3: CASSVVVGAGTDTQYF
size: .; J: TRBJ1-1; V: TRBV19; D: TRBD1; DNA: TGTGCCAGTAGTATCAAACTTACAGGGGGAGAAGCTTTCTTT; CDR3: CASSIKLTGGEAFF
size: .; J: TRBJ1-2; V: TRBV28; D: .; DNA: TGTGCCAGCAGTTTTCCGGCGGATCTTAACTATGGCTACACCTTC; CDR3: CASSFPADLNYGYTF
size: .; J: TRBJ1-4; V: TRBV30; D: .; DNA: TGTGCCTGGAGCAATGTAGTCCTACGAGGAGAAAAACTGTTTTTT; CDR3: CAWSNVVLRGEKLFF
size: .; J: TRBJ2-5; V: TRBV19; D: .; DNA: TGTGCCAGTAGTCTGGCAGTTTTTCGAGAGACCCAGTACTTC; CDR3: CASSLAVFRETQYF
size: .; J: TRBJ1-2; V: TRBV25-1; D: TRBD1; DNA: TGTGCCACCCAGACAGGGGGCTATGGCTACACCTTC; CDR3: CATQTGGYGYTF
size: once; J: TRBJ2-3; V: TRBV4-1; D: TRBD1; DNA: TGCGCCAGCAGCAGTCGACAGGGGAGCACAGATACGCAGTATTTT; CDR3: CASSSRQGSTDTQYF
size: .; J: TRBJ2-7; V: TRBV19; D: TRBD1; DNA: TGTGCCAGTAGTCGGGACAGGGGCTCCTACGAGCAGTACTTC; CDR3: CASSRDRGSYEQYF
size: .; J: TRBJ1-1; V: TRBV5-4; D: .; DNA: TGTGCCAGCAGCTTGGGGGGGGAGGACGCTTTCTTT; CDR3: CASSLGGEDAFF
size: .; J: TRBJ2-7; V: TRBV7-9; D: .; DNA: TGTGCCAGCGGGGCAGTAACCAATTACGAGCAGTACTTC; CDR3: CASGAVTNYEQYF
size: .; J: TRBJ2-7; V: TRBV9; D: TRBD2; DNA: TGTGCCAGCAGCCAGAGCGGGGCTAGCTCCTACGAGCAGTACTTC; CDR3: CASSQSGASSYEQYF
size: .; J: TRBJ2-5; V: TRBV7-7; D: TRBD2; DNA: TGTGCTAGCTCCAAGGGACTAGCGGAAGAGACCCAGTACTTC; CDR3: CASSKGLAEETQYF
size: .; J: TRBJ1-2; V: TRBV7-2; D: TRBD1; DNA: TGTGCCAGCAGCCGCAACCGACAGGGGGCTGGCTACACCTTC; CDR3: CASSRNRQGAGYTF
size: .; J: TRBJ2-7; V: TRBV4-1; D: .; DNA: TGCGCCAGCAGCCAAGTCGGCGGGGATCTCGAGCAGTACTTC; CDR3: CASSQVGGDLEQYF
size: .; J: TRBJ2-7; V: TRBV20-1; D: .; DNA: TGCAGTGCACACTCCTACGAGCAGTACTTC; CDR3: CSAHSYEQYF
size: .; J: TRBJ2-1; V: TRBV30; D: TRBD2; DNA: TGTGCCTGGAAGCGGGGGCTGGGTAATGAGCAGTTCTTC; CDR3: CAWKRGLGNEQFF
size: .; J: TRBJ2-3; V: TRBV4-3; D: TRBD1; DNA: TGCGCCAGCAGCCAAGGGACAGGGCGAGTTCTAGATACGCAGTATTTT; CDR3: CASSQGTGRVLDTQYF
size: .; J: TRBJ2-3; V: TRBV11-2; D: .; DNA: TGTGCCAGCAGCTTAGGTTTAGCGGCGTTATACACAGATACGCAGTATTTT; CDR3: CASSLGLAALYTDTQYF
size: .; J: TRBJ1-1; V: TRBV6-5; D: TRBD1; DNA: TGTGCCAGCACCTTCCGGACAGGGGGGTTTGCTGAAGCTTTCTTT; CDR3: CASTFRTGGFAEAFF
size: once; J: TRBJ1-5; V: TRBV11-2; D: .; DNA: TGTGCCAGCAGCTTAGAGGCGACGGGGAATCAGCCCCAGCATTTT; CDR3: CASSLEATGNQPQHF
size: .; J: TRBJ1-1; V: TRBV5-1; D: .; DNA: TGCGCCAGCAGCTTGGGACAGGTTCGGACTGAAGCTTTCTTT; CDR3: CASSLGQVRTEAFF
size: .; J: TRBJ2-3; V: TRBV27; D: .; DNA: TGTGCCAGCAGTAGAGGGTGGGCAGGGACAACCACAGATACGCAGTATTTT; CDR3: CASSRGWAGTTTDTQYF
size: .; J: TRBJ2-1; V: TRBV7-6; D: .; DNA: TGTGCCAGCAGCCAGGGCCCCGTCTACAATGAGCAGTTCTTC; CDR3: CASSQGPVYNEQFF
size: .; J: TRBJ1-1; V: TRBV6-5; D: TRBD1; DNA: TGTGCCAGCAGTTACTTCCAGACAGGGAGTACTGAAGCTTTCTTT; CDR3: CASSYFQTGSTEAFF
size: few; J: TRBJ1-1; V: TRBV5-1; D: .; DNA: TGCGCCAGCAGCTTGGACAGGGCAAGGTCGGGCACTGAAGCTTTCTTT; CDR3: CASSLDRARSGTEAFF
size: .; J: TRBJ2-2; V: TRBV11-3; D: .; DNA: TGTGCCAGCAGCTCCACGGGAACCGGGGAGCTGTTTTTT; CDR3: CASSSTGTGELFF
size: .; J: TRBJ2-2; V: TRBV25-1; D: TRBD1; DNA: TGTGCCAGCAGTCCAGGGGGGAACACCGGGGAGCTGTTTTTT; CDR3: CASSPGGNTGELFF
size: .; J: TRBJ1-1; V: TRBV29-1; D: TRBD1; DNA: TGCAGCGTTGAAGAGGGGACAGGGAGGGGGGAAGCTTTCTTT; CDR3: CSVEEGTGRGEAFF
size: .; J: TRBJ2-3; V: TRBV5-4; D: .; DNA: TGTGCCAGCAGCTTTAAATTTGCGCGCACAGATACGCAGTATTTT; CDR3: CASSFKFARTDTQYF
size: few; J: TRBJ1-1; V: TRBV7-9; D: .; DNA: TGTGCCAGCAGCTTAGATCGGGGAGGAACTGAAGCTTTCTTT; CDR3: CASSLDRGGTEAFF
size: .; J: TRBJ1-1; V: TRBV6-1; D: TRBD1; DNA: TGTGCCAGCAGTGAACTCCTAAACCAGGGGGTGGACACTGAAGCTTTCTTT; CDR3: CASSELLNQGVDTEAFF
size: .; J: TRBJ1-1; V: TRBV23-1; D: TRBD1; DNA: TGCGCCAGCAGTCATGGACAGGGGGTGGCGAGACGCGGTTGGAACACTGAAGCTTTCTTT; CDR3: CASSHGQGVARRGWNTEAFF
size: .; J: TRBJ2-3; V: TRBV9; D: .; DNA: TGTGCCAGCAGCGTAGTCCCGACAGGACCTAGCACAGATACGCAGTATTTT; CDR3: CASSVVPTGPSTDTQYF
size: once; J: TRBJ1-1; V: TRBV4-3; D: TRBD1; DNA: TGCGCCAGCAGCCATCCCAGACCCGGGACAGGGGACACTGAAGCTTTCTTT; CDR3: CASSHPRPGTGDTEAFF
size: .; J: TRBJ2-3; V: TRBV2; D: TRBD2; DNA: TGTGCCTCCCAGGACGGACTAGTCCCAGATACGCAGTATTTT; CDR3: CASQDGLVPDTQYF
size: .; J: TRBJ2-3; V: TRBV7-3; D: TRBD1; DNA: TGTGCCAGCAGCTTGACGGGACAGGGGTACACAGATACGCAGTATTTT; CDR3: CASSLTGQGYTDTQYF
size: once; J: TRBJ1-5; V: TRBV4-1; D: .; DNA: TGCGCCAGCAGCCAAGCCGGGAATACGTATCAGCCCCAGCATTTT; CDR3: CASSQAGNTYQPQHF
size: .; J: TRBJ1-1; V: TRBV2; D: .; DNA: TGTGCCAGCAGTGAGGGAGGATTGGGCTTACAGACTGAAGCTTTCTTT; CDR3: CASSEGGLGLQTEAFF
size: .; J: TRBJ2-5; V: TRBV7-9; D: .; DNA: TGTGCCAGCAGCTTATTAGAGCCAAGCCAGTACTTC; CDR3: CASSLLEPSQYF
size: .; J: TRBJ1-2; V: TRBV25-1; D: TRBD1; DNA: TGTGCCAGCAGTGAACCTGGGACAGACATCTATGGCTACACCTTC; CDR3: CASSEPGTDIYGYTF
size: .; J: TRBJ2-7; V: TRBV2; D: .; DNA: TGTGCCAGCGAGAGGCAGGGTCACGATCTCTACGAGCAGTACTTC; CDR3: CASERQGHDLYEQYF